A selection of T cell receptor beta chains follows, all from one sample in a study of cytomegalovirus exposure and HLA in healthy donors. TCRdb keeps only in-frame clones here, not all; method: immunoSEQ multiplex PCR. This table holds approximately 84,000 clones, around four fifths found once. The source material was PBMCs. These receptors all come from a male donor in good health and CMV-seropositive. Both conserved end residues are part of each CDR3. The D gene is left open where the match is weak. Clone size is stated in some rows and not others, as once, few, many or a class when expanded.

CDR3 | DNA | D | V | size | J
CAGSGGQETQYF | TGTGCTGGATCGGGGGGCCAAGAGACCCAGTACTTC | TRBD2 | TRBV30 | - | TRBJ2-5
CASSASRYNYEQYF | TGTGCCAGCAGTGCGTCCAGGTACAACTACGAGCAGTACTTC | - | TRBV25-1 | - | TRBJ2-7
CASSTRDRGQEKLFF | TGTGCCAGTAGTACCCGGGACAGGGGACAAGAAAAACTGTTTTTT | TRBD1 | TRBV19 | - | TRBJ1-4
CASSEETQSQETQYF | TGTGCCAGCAGTGAGGAGACCCAATCCCAAGAGACCCAGTACTTC | - | TRBV25-1 | few | TRBJ2-5
CASSLVTGSVSGNTIYF | TGTGCCAGCAGCTTAGTCACAGGGTCGGTCTCTGGAAACACCATATATTTT | - | TRBV7-6 | - | TRBJ1-3
CASSLASSGNQETQYF | TGTGCCAGCAGCTTAGCGTCTAGCGGGAACCAAGAGACCCAGTACTTC | TRBD2 | TRBV7-2 | - | TRBJ2-5
CASSEKGTGELFF | TGTGCCAGCAGTGAAAAGGGGACCGGGGAGCTGTTTTTT | - | TRBV6-4 | - | TRBJ2-2
CASSPIAGGLNEQFF | TGTGCCAGCTCACCTATAGCGGGAGGCTTAAATGAGCAGTTCTTC | TRBD2 | TRBV18 | - | TRBJ2-1
CASSFLPRTGVYGYTF | TGTGCCAGCAGTTTCCTCCCAAGGACTGGGGTCTATGGCTACACCTTC | - | TRBV28 | once | TRBJ1-2
CSVAIQGVNTEAFF | TGCAGCGTAGCGATACAGGGGGTAAACACTGAAGCTTTCTTT | TRBD1 | TRBV29-1 | - | TRBJ1-1
CASSGGAGANVLTF | TGTGCCAGCAGCGGGGGGGCTGGGGCCAACGTCCTGACTTTC | TRBD2 | TRBV6-1 | - | TRBJ2-6
CASSLAGQGVDEQYF | TGCGCCAGCAGCTTGGCTGGACAGGGGGTCGACGAGCAGTACTTC | TRBD1 | TRBV5-1 | - | TRBJ2-7
CAISESGGYNEQFF | TGTGCCATCAGTGAGTCGGGGGGCTACAATGAGCAGTTCTTC | - | TRBV10-3 | - | TRBJ2-1
CASSLRGLDFYGYTF | TGTGCCAGCAGCTTAAGAGGGTTAGATTTCTATGGCTACACCTTC | - | TRBV7-8 | - | TRBJ1-2
CASSATGNNNSPLHF | TGCGCCAGCAGCGCCACAGGGAACAATAATTCACCCCTCCACTTT | - | TRBV5-1 | - | TRBJ1-6
CASSVYGGQSSYEQYF | TGTGCCAGCAGTGTCTACGGCGGACAGAGCTCCTACGAGCAGTACTTC | - | TRBV27 | - | TRBJ2-7
CSVGGQGFTEAFF | TGCAGCGTGGGGGGACAGGGGTTCACTGAAGCTTTCTTT | TRBD1 | TRBV29-1 | - | TRBJ1-1